This T cell receptor (beta chain) was sequenced for a study of OX40 agonist ivuxolimab in advanced cancers. Study overall: Ivuxolimab was administered intravenously to patients at 0.01 to 10 mg/kg every 2 weeks.

The method was immunoSEQ multiplex PCR; TCRdb's version includes in-frame clones alone and lacks a portion of them. This sample has about 83,000 clones; over 75% occur once, and the top ten carry 0.55% to 0.7%. From germline, CDR1 is MNHEY and CDR2 SVGAGI. The CDR3 totals 16 residues. The source was CD4+ or CD8+ T cells sorted from blood, collected in a trial of the OX40 agonist ivuxolimab. V gene TRBV6-5 combines with J gene TRBJ2-5; D is uncertain. The J call is in doubt because the DNA end fits TRBJ2-7 better. The sequence derives from an adult with an advanced solid tumor such as melanoma, head and neck, liver or kidney cancer. CDR3 in amino acids: CASSYSSGRTSYEQYF. The CDR3 DNA follows: TGTGCCAGCAGTTATAGTTCCGGCAGGACCTCCTACGAGCAGTACTTC.